The sequence of this T cell receptor (beta chain) was determined in a study of control samples from healthy donors and cancer patients (TCRdb year 2020). The V end gives up 7 bases and the J end 10 bases, leaving 8 bases in the junction not matched to a gene. Including cysteine and phenylalanine, the CDR3 has 14 amino acids. The retained sequence is limited to the CDR3, 42 bases, with the frame set at the first base. From a lookup of the germline V gene, CDR1 and CDR2 are SNHLY and FYNNEI. Libraries were constructed by the immunoSEQ multiplex PCR assay. Entries here come from immuneACCESS through TCRdb and include only in-frame sequences with V and J called. Some clones fail to appear in such tables; in the studies checked, an unresolved V gene covers under half of the shortfall, and the cause of the remainder is unknown. For this sample there are tens of thousands of clones; around 89% appear just once. The ten biggest clones cover approximately 15% of the sample.

Regarding this clone: What antigen it recognizes has not been identified. Base qualities are not provided; no much larger clone lies one nucleotide away.

Sequencing was performed on blood. This sequence was found in an older woman in good health. The chain was built from TRBV2 and TRBJ1-6; a stretch of 9 junction bases matches TRBD1. CDR3 loop: CASTTGTGQSPLHF. The sequenced DNA: TGTGCCAGCACCACCGGGACAGGGCAATCACCCCTCCACTTT. Reference TRBV2 and TRBJ1-6 proteins supply the regions before and after the CDR3; the full variable domain is: EPEVTQTPSHQVTQMGQEVILRCVPISNHLYFYWYRQILGQKVEFLVSFYNNEISEKSEIFDDQFSVERPDGSNFTLKIRSTKLEDSAMYFCASTTGTGQSPLHFGNGTRLTVT.